The 14 T cell receptor beta chains below all came from one sample that was sequenced in a study of sequential checkpoint blockade in melanoma. The protocol was immunoSEQ multiplex PCR, while the TCRdb copy is restricted to in-frame clones and leaves out a portion. The sample shows 15,000 to 20,000 clones, more than 60% of them seen only once. Treatment given: randomized to nivolumab then ipilimumab (arm A) or the reverse (arm B). Source: CD8+ T cells sorted from blood (inferred from file names), taken from a patient given nivolumab and ipilimumab in sequence. All receptors derive from a human donor with melanoma.

The J gene is TRBJ1-2, the V gene TRBV7-8; TRBD1 might be the D (5 bases). Trimming left V 5 bases short and J 4 bases short, with 11 bases between. Looked up from germline, CDR1 is SGHVS and CDR2 is FQNEAQ. CDR3 size: 13 residues. CDR3: CASSPLDSYGYTF. CDR3 nucleotide sequence: TGTGCCAGCAGCCCCCTAGACAGCTATGGCTACACCTTC.

As regards this clone: The missing conserved phenylalanine or tryptophan at the end of this CDR3 makes a read error likely. The rearrangement joins TRBV19 to TRBJ1-2, with 7 bases matching TRBD1. The CDR3 runs to 15 residues. CDR1 and CDR2 from the germline V gene are LNHDA and SQIVND (reference sequence). Trimming at V came to 3 bases and at J to 6 bases, leaving 10 bases not matched to a gene. The CDR3 spells CASSIYDRAVHGYTS. DNA of the CDR3: TGTGCCAGTAGTATCTATGACAGGGCCGTTCATGGCTACACCTCC.

The chain couples TRBV11-2 to TRBJ2-1; 7 positions match TRBD2. Germline assignment: CDR1 SGHAT and CDR2 FQNNGV. V was pared by 2 bases and J by 8 bases, with 9 bases of the junction left unmatched. There are 15 residues in the CDR3. The chain's CDR3 is CASSLNGGSVYEQFF. CDR3 nucleotides: TGTGCCAGCAGCTTAAACGGGGGGTCTGTCTATGAGCAGTTCTTC. Full variable domain (rest looked up from reference TRBV11-2 and TRBJ2-1): EAGVAQSPRYKIIEKRQSVAFWCNPISGHATLYWYQQILGQGPKLLIQFQNNGVVDDSQLPKDRFSAERLKGVDSTLKIQPAKLEDSAVYLCASSLNGGSVYEQFFGPGTRLTVL.

This clone was detected a few times. The chain joins TRBV5-5 to TRBJ2-7; TRBD2 matches at 9 bases. With 0 bases clipped from V and 1 base from J, the junction kept 14 bases outside the gene matches. This CDR3 has 19 amino acids. Germline V gives CDR1 SGHKS, CDR2 YYEKEE (reference sequence). CDR3 nucleotide sequence: TGTGCCAGCAGCTTGGTGACAGGGAGTAGCGGGGGCGATTCCTACGAGCAGTACTTC. Encoded protein: CASSLVTGSSGGDSYEQYF. Full variable domain (remainder filled in from reference TRBV5-5 and TRBJ2-7): DAGVTQSPTHLIKTRGQQVTLRCSPISGHKSVSWYQQVLGQGPQFIFQYYEKEERGRGNFPDRFSARQFPNYSSELNVNALLLGDSALYLCASSLVTGSSGGDSYEQYFGPGTRLTVT.

Remarks on this clone: Other nucleotide sequences in the sample specify the same CDR3. The chain has TRBV7-3 and TRBJ1-4; D is possibly TRBD1 (5 bases). Trimming removed 5 bases from V and 0 bases from J, with 10 bases in between. This CDR3 region has 15 residues. Germline CDR1 reads SGHTA; CDR2 reads FQGTGA. Written as DNA, the CDR3 is TGTGCCAGCAGCCCGGGGGTAGCAACTAATGAAAAACTGTTTTTT. Encoded protein: CASSPGVATNEKLFF.

This clone is medium-sized. The chain couples TRBV27 to TRBJ1-6; TRBD1 matches at 7 bases. The trim removed 0 bases at V and 13 bases at J, leaving 9 bases unmatched. CDR1 and CDR2 from the germline V gene are MNHEY and SMNVEV (reference sequence). The CDR3 covers 15 residues. The CDR3 DNA is TGTGCCAGCAGTTTATCGTTGGGACAGCACAATCCCCTCCACTTT. Its translation: CASSLSLGQHNPLHF.

The chain is built from TRBV5-6 and TRBJ2-5, with TRBD2 as a possible D gene (5 bases). Between the trimmed V and J ends, which lost 1 base and 4 bases, there was a span of 8 bases. Germline V CDR1 and CDR2: SGHDT, YYEEEE. The CDR3 loop spans 13 amino acids. The CDR3 nucleotides read TGTGCCAGCAGCTTGAAAGGAGGAGAGACCCAGTACTTC. Amino acids: CASSLKGGETQYF.

The rearrangement joins TRBV4-3 to TRBJ1-2; D unclear. The CDR3 spans 18 residues. CDR1 is LGHNA and CDR2 is YSLEER in the germline V gene. The V end was cut by 1 base, the J end by 2 bases, with 20 bases between. The CDR3 here is CASSQGAQVPVFNYGYTF. The CDR3 DNA reads TGCGCCAGCAGCCAAGGTGCGCAGGTACCCGTTTTCAACTATGGCTACACCTTC.

The V gene is TRBV7-9, the J gene TRBJ2-5; TRBD2 might be the D (5 bases). Germline values: CDR1 SEHNR, CDR2 FQNEAQ (reference sequence). V gave up 2 bases and J gave up 3 bases, with 10 bases separating them. CDR3 length: 14 residues. The CDR3 protein is CASSLREFEETQYF. CDR3 DNA sequence: TGTGCCAGCAGCTTAAGGGAGTTTGAAGAGACCCAGTACTTC. The variable domain in full, with the rest retrieved from reference TRBV7-9 and TRBJ2-5, is DTGVSQNPRHKITKRGQNVTFRCDPISEHNRLYWYRQTLGQGPEFLTYFQNEAQLEKSRLLSDRFSAERPKGSFSTLEIQRTEQGDSAMYLCASSLREFEETQYFGPGTRLLVL.

The chain uses TRBV6-6 and TRBJ1-1, with a tentative D call TRBD1 (6 bases). Between the trimmed V and J ends, which lost 6 bases and 8 bases, there was a span of 13 bases. Germline-derived CDR1 and CDR2 are MNHNY and SVGAGI (reference sequence). This CDR3 is built from 12 residues. Here the CDR3 DNA reads TGTGCCAGCAGCCAAACACAGGGCGAAGCTTTCTTT. It specifies CASSQTQGEAFF.

By its share, this clone is large (0.1 to 1%). The V call is TRBV9, the J call TRBJ2-1; D call uncertain. Per germline, CDR1 SGDLS and CDR2 YYNGEE. With 5 bases removed from V and 8 bases from J, the gap between germline ends came to 11 bases. There are 12 residues in the CDR3. The DNA of the CDR3 is TGTGCCAGCAGTTATAACTCGGATGAGCAGTTCTTC. It encodes CASSYNSDEQFF.

This chain links TRBV10-3 with TRBJ2-3, with a weak D call TRBD2 (5 bases). The CDR3 totals 16 residues. With 5 bases removed from V and 0 bases from J, the gap between germline ends came to 15 bases. Germline loops: CDR1 ENHRY, CDR2 SYGVKD. The CDR3 spells CAISTQDLSSTDTQYF. CDR3 DNA sequence: TGTGCCATCAGTACCCAGGACTTATCTAGCACAGATACGCAGTATTTT.

The chain is built from TRBV27 and TRBJ2-7, with 7 positions matching TRBD1. J lost 3 bases, V lost 2 bases, and 7 bases had no gene match. Per the germline V gene, CDR1 is MNHEY and CDR2 is SMNVEV (reference sequence). The CDR3 is 15 amino acids. The CDR3 coding sequence is TGTGCCAGCAGTTTACACGCCGGGACAGACTACGAGCAGTACGTC. This codes for CASSLHAGTDYEQYV.

The rearrangement uses TRBV6-5 and TRBJ2-7; tentatively, D is TRBD1 (5 bases). V dropped 0 bases and J dropped 2 bases, with 11 bases sitting between them. This CDR3 is built from 15 residues. Per germline, CDR1 MNHEY and CDR2 SVGAGI. The CDR3 nucleotides are TGTGCCAGCAGTTACTCGCCTACAGGTACCTACGAGCAGTACGTC. Protein: CASSYSPTGTYEQYV.